The 32 T cell receptor beta chains listed next were all sequenced from one sample in a study of human T cells and chemical hapten exposure. Time point defined: patch test 2, 6 weeks after DPC sensitization. Treatment denoted: therapeutic diphenylcyclopropenone sensitization with weekly scalp DPC. TCRdb processed the RACE reads anew with MiXCR; each CDR3 protein has one entry. This table holds around 360,000 distinct CDR3 sequences, about 6% found once. Sequenced here: whole blood, sampled in connection with sensitization to the hapten diphenylcyclopropenone (DPC). These receptors were obtained from a woman aged 18-29 years with alopecia areata. Some clones in this sample may be carry-over from other donors' samples.

The gene calls are TRBV3-1 and TRBJ1-5; D call uncertain. The CDR3 has 13 amino acids. Per germline, CDR1 LGHDT and CDR2 YNNKEL (reference sequence). The V gene lost 0 bases and the J gene lost 7 bases, with 7 bases spanning the gap. The DNA of the CDR3 is TGTGCCAGCAGCCAAGATTTCAGACAGCCCCAGCATTTT. The encoded protein is CASSQDFRQPQHF.

This clonotype was observed many times. The chain has TRBV10-3 and TRBJ1-5; no definite D call. Germline loops: CDR1 ENHRY, CDR2 SYGVKD. This CDR3 has 10 residues. With 4 bases removed from V and 9 bases from J, the gap between germline ends came to 4 bases. CDR3 sequence reads: CAISVGPQHF. Here the CDR3 DNA reads TGTGCCATCAGTGTGGGGCCCCAGCATTTT.

As to this clonotype: This could be a read error, since a much larger clone is one nucleotide away. This chain links TRBV4-2 with TRBJ1-3, with no clear D. The germline V gene has CDR1 LGHNA and CDR2 YNFKEQ. The CDR3 is 16 residues long. CDR3 loop: CASSQDVGYSGNTMYF. Here the CDR3 DNA reads TGTGCCAGCAGCCAAGATGTCGGATACTCTGGAAACACCATGTATTTT.

The chain uses TRBV6-5 and TRBJ1-1; D is unresolved. V was pared by 5 bases and J by 0 bases, with 13 bases between. In germline, CDR1 is MNHEY, CDR2 SVGAGI. CDR3 length: 15 residues. CDR3 in amino acids: CASSPASQMNTEAFF. In DNA, the CDR3 is TGTGCCAGCAGTCCAGCATCACAGATGAACACTGAAGCTTTCTTT.

This clonotype was found many times. The rearrangement uses TRBV5-4 and TRBJ1-1; the D is unclear. The length of the CDR3 is 13 residues. The V and J ends lost 3 bases and 1 base respectively, with 7 bases between them. Germline values: CDR1 SGHNT, CDR2 YYREEE (reference sequence). CDR3 nucleotide sequence: TGTGCCAGCAGCTACGAACGGAACACTGAAGCTTTCTTT. This codes for CASSYERNTEAFF.

This clonotype was seen at least ten times. The chain links TRBV18 to TRBJ2-2, with 7 nucleotides matching TRBD1. V was pared by 6 bases and J by 2 bases, with 18 bases of the junction left unmatched. Germline V gene data show CDR1 as KGHSH and CDR2 as LQKENI. The CDR3 consists of 19 residues. In nucleotides, the CDR3 is TGTGCCAGCTCCCTTCTTTCCGGCACCGGGACAGCTAACACCGGGGAGCTGTTTTTT. It is translated as CASSLLSGTGTANTGELFF.

V and J are TRBV6-6 and TRBJ2-7; D gene unclear. CDR3 length: 15 amino acids. Trimming removed 6 bases at V and 4 bases at J, with 19 bases between. Germline V gives CDR1 MNHNY, CDR2 SVGAGI (reference sequence). CDR3 coding DNA: TGTGCCAGCAGGAACGGCCGGGCCCGGTTGTACGAGCAGTACTTC. Its protein is CASRNGRARLYEQYF.

This clonotype has a count of ten or more. V usage is TRBV20-1 and J usage is TRBJ2-7, with TRBD2 matching 7 bases. The CDR3 is 13 amino acids. With 6 bases clipped from V and 2 bases from J, the junction kept 7 bases outside the gene matches. The V gene's germline CDR1 is DFQATT and CDR2 SNEGSKA (reference sequence). The CDR3 bases are TGCAGTGCCTCAGACCTAGCGGCCTACGAGCAGTACTTC. It yields the protein CSASDLAAYEQYF.

The rearrangement links TRBV3-1 to TRBJ2-1; TRBD2 aligns across 9 bases. CDR3 length: 18 residues. Germline V lookup: CDR1 LGHDT, CDR2 YNNKEL (reference sequence). J was trimmed by 3 bases and V by 0 bases; bases with no gene match: 9. The CDR3 spells CASSQEVRSGGHYNEQFF. The CDR3 DNA reads TGTGCCAGCAGCCAAGAAGTAAGGAGCGGGGGGCACTACAATGAGCAGTTCTTC.

This clonotype has a count of ten or more. This sequence joins TRBV20-1 and TRBJ1-5; D is uncertain. This CDR3 spans 13 amino acids. V lost 4 bases and J 8 bases, leaving 15 bases between the germline ends. Germline lookup yields CDR1 DFQATT and CDR2 SNEGSKA (reference sequence). The CDR3 region has the DNA TGCAGTGCTATGAAGTCTTGGGGTAAGCCCCAGCATTTT. It codes for CSAMKSWGKPQHF.

This clonotype was detected a few times. The genes are TRBV2 and TRBJ1-3, with D perhaps matching TRBD1 (6 bases). Trimming took off 4 bases at V and 8 bases at J, with 12 bases between the two ends. The germline CDR1 and CDR2 sequences are SNHLY and FYNNEI. This CDR3 region has 13 residues. The CDR3 loop reads CASSAQGLDTIYF. CDR3 in DNA: TGTGCCAGCAGTGCACAGGGTCTAGACACCATATATTTT.

The chain is built from TRBV5-6 and TRBJ1-3; possible D gene TRBD1, 5 bases. The CDR3 sequence is 19 residues long. Germline CDR1 is SGHDT and CDR2 is YYEEEE. V shed 4 bases and J shed 1 base, with 24 bases lying between them. CDR3 amino acids: CASSHLGIIQGRSGNTIYF. The CDR3 nucleotides are TGTGCCAGCAGCCACTTGGGGATCATCCAGGGCAGATCTGGAAACACCATATATTTT.

There are a few counts of this clonotype. The chain is built from TRBV6-5 and TRBJ1-2; TRBD1 aligns across 7 bases. CDR1 and CDR2 from the germline V gene are MNHEY and SVGAGI. J gave up 4 bases and V 5 bases, and 10 bases lay outside the gene matches. This CDR3 comprises 15 residues. The CDR3 is CASSPPDRPLYGYTF. For the CDR3, the DNA is TGTGCCAGCAGTCCCCCGGACAGGCCCCTCTATGGCTACACCTTC.

The rearrangement links TRBV28 to TRBJ2-7, with 8 bases aligning to TRBD1. Trimming cost V 2 bases and J 2 bases; bases outside gene matches: 2. The CDR3 is made up of 14 amino acids. From germline, CDR1 is MDHEN and CDR2 SYDVKM. The CDR3 here is CASSLPQGAYEQYF. The CDR3 region has the DNA TGTGCCAGCAGTTTACCACAGGGGGCCTACGAGCAGTACTTC.

This clonotype was seen only a few times. V usage is TRBV7-8 and J usage is TRBJ1-6; unclear D gene. This CDR3 spans 13 amino acids. The germline V gene has CDR1 SGHVS and CDR2 FQNEAQ. V shed 8 bases and J shed 10 bases, with 15 bases lying between them. CDR3 residues: CASRFLSDSPLHF. The CDR3 DNA reads TGTGCCAGCCGATTTTTAAGCGACTCACCCCTCCACTTT.

CDR3 in DNA: TGTGCCAGCAGTTACTCAATGGTAAACTACAATGAGCAGTTCTTC. Its translation is CASSYSMVNYNEQFF. The chain carries TRBV6-2 or TRBV6-3 and TRBJ2-1; no clear D. The germline V and J ends were trimmed by 0 bases and 3 bases, with 9 bases remaining between them. The CDR3 is 15 amino acids. Germline V CDR1 and CDR2: MNHEY, SVGEGT.

This clonotype has just a few counts. The chain carries TRBV5-1 and TRBJ1-1; TRBD1 might be the D (5 bases). Trimming pared 5 bases from V and 4 bases from J, leaving 12 bases between. CDR1 is SGHRS, CDR2 YFSETQ, per germline. This CDR3 spans 13 amino acids. The CDR3: CASRLRVVTEAFF. The CDR3 DNA reads as TGCGCCAGCAGACTCAGGGTCGTCACTGAAGCTTTCTTT.

In this sample, this clonotype turned up many times. This chain joins TRBV11-1 and TRBJ2-7, with 10 bases that match TRBD2. V shed 6 bases and J 5 bases; nucleotides not matched to a gene: 13. CDR1 and CDR2 from the germline V gene are SGHAT and FQDESV (reference sequence). The CDR3 runs to 16 residues. CDR3 sequence: CASSITPLAGVDEQYF. CDR3 in DNA: TGTGCCAGCAGTATAACTCCTCTAGCGGGGGTCGACGAGCAGTACTTC.

This clonotype has a count of ten or more. The genes are TRBV7-6 and TRBJ1-1, with 9 bases matching TRBD1. The CDR3 is made up of 15 amino acids. Germline CDR1 and CDR2: SGHVS and FNYEAQ. The V and J ends lost 6 bases and 0 bases, in that order; junction bases with no gene match: 5. The DNA for the CDR3 is TGTGCCAGCAGTCGACAGGGGGTATTGAACACTGAAGCTTTCTTT. Encoded protein: CASSRQGVLNTEAFF.

This clonotype has more than one count but fewer than ten. This sequence joins TRBV29-1 and TRBJ1-1, with TRBD1 matching over 7 bases. CDR3 length equals 14 residues. Losses at the gene ends were 4 bases for V and 7 bases for J; bases not matched to a gene: 12. Germline CDR1 and CDR2: SQVTM and ANQGSEA. In DNA, the CDR3 is TGCAGCGTTGGGCGTGACAGGGTTTTAAGTGAAGCTTTCTTT. Amino acid sequence: CSVGRDRVLSEAFF.

V is TRBV4-2 and J is TRBJ2-1; 8 bases map to TRBD2. The germline gives CDR1 LGHNA, CDR2 YNFKEQ. This CDR3 has 13 residues. The ends lost 5 bases at V and 8 bases at J; junction bases unmatched: 5. The CDR3 region has the DNA TGTGCCAGCAGCTTGCGGGGGGCGTATGAGCAGTTCTTC. Protein: CASSLRGAYEQFF.

The rearrangement uses TRBV27 and TRBJ1-5; perhaps TRBD1 as D (5 bases). Germline assignment: CDR1 MNHEY and CDR2 SMNVEV (reference sequence). Trimming pared 2 bases from V and 8 bases from J, leaving 10 bases between. CDR3 length: 13 amino acids. The CDR3 region has the DNA TGTGCCAGCAGTTTACAGGGTGTGAAGCCCCAGCATTTT. This translates into CASSLQGVKPQHF.

The sample holds a few counts of this clonotype. V usage is TRBV4-3 and J usage is TRBJ2-2; D uncertain. This CDR3 is 13 amino acids long. Germline values: CDR1 LGHNA, CDR2 YSLEER. V shed 1 base and J shed 6 bases, with 6 bases lying between them. CDR3 protein: CASSQGYSGELFF. As DNA, the CDR3 is TGCGCCAGCAGCCAAGGTTACTCCGGGGAGCTGTTTTTT.

In this sample, this clonotype turned up a few times. The chain has TRBV29-1 and TRBJ1-1, with D tentatively TRBD1 (6 bases). This CDR3 is 13 amino acids long. The germline gives CDR1 SQVTM, CDR2 ANQGSEA. V lost 2 bases and J 5 bases, leaving 12 bases between the germline ends. The CDR3 DNA reads TGCAGCGTTGAATTTACAGGGAGAACTGAAGCTTTCTTT. Its translation: CSVEFTGRTEAFF.

This clonotype was found a few times. The rearrangement joins TRBV7-2 to TRBJ2-5, with 8 positions matching TRBD2. The CDR3 is 16 residues long. V lost 3 bases, J lost 4 bases, and 10 bases stayed unmatched. CDR1 and CDR2 (germline): SGHTA, FQGNSA. The CDR3 sequence is CASSFVGRGGRETQYF. CDR3 bases: TGTGCCAGCAGCTTCGTTGGTCGGGGGGGCCGAGAGACCCAGTACTTC. Filled out from reference TRBV7-2 and TRBJ2-5, the complete variable domain reads GAGVSQSPSNKVTEKGKDVELRCDPISGHTALYWYRQSLGQGLEFLIYFQGNSAPDKSGLPSDRFSAERTGGSVSTLTIQRTQQEDSAVYLCASSFVGRGGRETQYFGPGTRLLVL.

This clonotype has a handful of counts. This sequence joins TRBV3-1 and TRBJ2-7; 8 nucleotides align to TRBD1. CDR1 is LGHDT, CDR2 YNNKEL, per germline (reference sequence). V dropped 2 bases and J dropped 6; count of bases not matched to a gene: 0. CDR3 size: 12 residues. The CDR3 here is CASSQQGAEQYF. The CDR3, as DNA: TGTGCCAGCAGCCAACAGGGGGCCGAGCAGTACTTC.

The rearrangement links TRBV7-2 to TRBJ1-2; TRBD1 matches at 8 bases. CDR3 length: 15 residues. Germline V lookup: CDR1 SGHTA, CDR2 FQGNSA. V lost 2 bases, J lost 8 bases, and 10 bases stayed unmatched. CDR3 amino acids: CASSLMSSGGRGYTF. DNA for the CDR3: TGTGCCAGCAGCTTAATGAGTTCAGGGGGCCGCGGCTACACCTTC.

This clonotype occurred a few times. The V and J genes are TRBV6-2 or TRBV6-3 and TRBJ1-2; D unclear. Germline V CDR1 and CDR2: MNHEY, SVGEGT. The CDR3 loop spans 14 amino acids. V lost 7 bases and J 3 bases, leaving 15 bases between the germline ends. For the CDR3, the DNA is TGTGCCAGCATTAGAAGTGGCGGGGACTATGGCTACACCTTC. Protein: CASIRSGGDYGYTF.

This chain connects TRBV7-2 to TRBJ2-1; D ambiguous. Germline V gives CDR1 SGHTA, CDR2 FQGNSA. The CDR3 has 15 amino acids. Trimming took off 1 base at V and 1 base at J, with 8 bases between the two ends. The CDR3 sequence is CASSLDGPSYNEQFF. As DNA, the CDR3 is TGTGCCAGCAGCTTAGATGGGCCTTCCTACAATGAGCAGTTCTTC.

This clonotype was seen at least ten times. CDR3 nucleotide sequence: TGTGCCAGCAGTTACTCGACAGGGGCCTATAATTCACCCCTCCACTTT. Its translation is CASSYSTGAYNSPLHF. The genes are TRBV6-5 and TRBJ1-6; TRBD1 aligns across 8 bases. CDR3 length: 16 residues. Germline lookup yields CDR1 MNHEY and CDR2 SVGAGI. V shed 0 bases and J 2 bases; nucleotides not matched to a gene: 0.

This clonotype showed up many times. This chain uses TRBV5-5 with TRBJ1-2; D is ambiguous. V was shortened by 3 bases and J by 4 bases, with 16 bases between the two germline ends. Germline CDR1 and CDR2: SGHKS and YYEKEE (reference sequence). The CDR3 has 15 amino acids. The CDR3 sequence: CASSSSIGMTYGYTF. CDR3 nucleotides: TGTGCCAGCAGCTCCTCGATTGGCATGACCTATGGCTACACCTTC.

The chain is built from TRBV5-1 and TRBJ2-3; no clear D. Germline V CDR1 and CDR2: SGHRS, YFSETQ. The CDR3 has 14 residues. Trimming left V 5 bases short and J 0 bases short, with 10 bases between. The CDR3 bases are TGCGCCAGCAGAACCACAGCTAGCACAGATACGCAGTATTTT. This codes for CASRTTASTDTQYF.